The 32 T cell receptor beta chains presented below share a single source sample, sequenced in a study of T cells in Graves' hyperthyroidism and ophthalmopathy. RNA transcripts yielded amplified TCR beta CDR3 regions. The study used the HTBI primer set for a first-round RT-PCR of the TCR CDR3. Each CDR3 protein gets one entry after TCRdb re-called the multiplex PCR reads with MiXCR. The data show about 290,000 distinct CDR3 sequences, 15% to 20% seen once. Sequences were obtained from blood. The source of these receptors is a woman aged 55-75 years with Graves' ophthalmopathy.

This chain joins TRBV19 and TRBJ2-6; 10 nucleotides agree with TRBD1. Per germline, CDR1 LNHDA and CDR2 SQIVND (reference sequence). The CDR3 has 14 residues. J lost 11 bases, V lost 5 bases, and 6 bases had no gene match. CDR3 loop: CASSWGQGTHVLTF. DNA for the CDR3: TGTGCCAGTAGTTGGGGACAGGGGACCCACGTCCTGACTTTC.

For this clonotype: This may come from a read error, since a much larger clone is one base off. The V and J genes are TRBV7-3 and TRBJ2-5; the D is unclear. CDR1 and CDR2 (germline): SGHTA, FQGTGA. This CDR3 has 13 residues. Trimming removed 3 bases from V and 5 bases from J, with 10 bases in between. CDR3 sequence reads: CASSFGLGETQYF. The CDR3 coding sequence is TGTGCCAGCAGCTTCGGGTTGGGGGAGACCCAGTACTTC.

J is TRBJ2-2 and V is TRBV27; tentatively, D is TRBD1 (7 bases). Trimming cost V 3 bases and J 5 bases, with 25 bases left between them. Germline CDR1 MNHEY, CDR2 SMNVEV (reference sequence). CDR3 length equals 19 residues. The CDR3 coding sequence is TGTGCCAGCAGTTTGTTGGGCAGGGGGGCCTCGCGAAGGACCGGGGAGCTGTTTTTT. Translation gives CASSLLGRGASRRTGELFF.

This clonotype occurred many times. This chain uses TRBV6-1 with TRBJ1-1; 8 nucleotides match TRBD1. Per the germline V gene, CDR1 is MNHNS and CDR2 is SASEGT. This CDR3 is 15 amino acids long. Unmatched junction bases numbered 7, after V lost 3 bases and J lost 4 bases. The DNA of the CDR3 is TGTGCCAGCAGTGAGCCAGGGGGCGTGGGCACTGAAGCTTTCTTT. It is translated as CASSEPGGVGTEAFF.

The chain couples TRBV9 to TRBJ2-5, with TRBD1 as a possible D gene (6 bases). This CDR3 comprises 15 residues. Looked up from germline, CDR1 is SGDLS and CDR2 is YYNGEE. Deletions cut 4 bases from V and 0 bases from J, with 13 bases between. The CDR3 nucleotides read TGTGCCAGCAGCCCCCGGACAGTCTACCAAGAGACCCAGTACTTC. It translates to CASSPRTVYQETQYF.

This clonotype was recorded at least ten times. The chain employs TRBV28 and TRBJ2-5; the D gene could be TRBD1 or TRBD2 (7 bases each). From germline, CDR1 is MDHEN and CDR2 SYDVKM. The CDR3 loop spans 14 amino acids. V was pared by 5 bases and J by 4 bases, with 14 bases between. CDR3 sequence (DNA): TGTGCCAGCAGTCCTGACAGGGAGGGAGAGACCCAGTACTTC. Residues: CASSPDREGETQYF.

A word on this clonotype: One end of the junction fails to match germline, which may point to a read error. The V gene is TRBV11-3, the J gene TRBJ1-4; weak D call: TRBD1 (5 bases). This CDR3 contains 14 residues. Per germline, CDR1 SGHNT and CDR2 YENEEA. In DNA form, the CDR3 reads TGCGCCAGCAGCCTGGGACTGAGGGATGAAAAACTGTTTTTT. Translated: CASSLGLRDEKLFF.

The CDR3 region is CASSMGLAGNTIYF. The CDR3 DNA reads TGTGCCAGCAGTATGGGCCTAGCGGGAAACACCATATATTTT. This chain links TRBV7-9 with TRBJ1-3, with no clear D. Trimming shortened V by 6 bases and J by 4 bases, and 13 bases separated the two germline ends. The CDR3 extends over 14 amino acids. The V gene's germline CDR1 is SEHNR and CDR2 FQNEAQ (reference sequence).

The chain has TRBV27 and TRBJ2-3; 10 positions match TRBD1. This CDR3 region has 15 residues. With 8 bases clipped from V and 2 bases from J, the junction kept 7 bases outside the gene matches. The germline V gene encodes CDR1 MNHEY and CDR2 SMNVEV (reference sequence). CDR3 DNA: TGTGCCAGCGTGGCGACAGGGGGCGTCACAGATACGCAGTATTTT. Its translation is CASVATGGVTDTQYF.

CDR3 loop: CASSLGGGRPADTQYF. In DNA, the CDR3 is TGTGCCAGCAGCTTAGGGGGCGGGAGGCCAGCAGATACGCAGTATTTT. The chain employs TRBV7-6 and TRBJ2-3; 8 positions agree with TRBD2. The CDR3 covers 16 residues. The germline CDR1 and CDR2 sequences are SGHVS and FNYEAQ. The J segment lost 4 bases and the V segment lost 1 base, leaving 7 bases of the junction unmatched.

This sequence joins TRBV10-3 and TRBJ2-7, with TRBD2 matching over 8 bases. The V gene end was trimmed by 9 bases and the J gene end by 7 bases; junction bases not matched to a gene: 14. CDR3 length equals 14 residues. Looked up from germline, CDR1 is ENHRY and CDR2 is SYGVKD. The CDR3 region has the DNA TGTGCCATACGGGGGGGCCTCCTTATGGGGGAGCAGTACTTC. Its translation is CAIRGGLLMGEQYF.

A note on this clonotype: A much larger clone lies one base from this, so it may be a read error. The chain is built from TRBV28 and TRBJ2-1; D might be TRBD2 (5 bases). The CDR3 has 14 residues. The germline V and J ends were trimmed by 3 bases and 10 bases, with 16 bases remaining between them. CDR1 is MDHEN and CDR2 is SYDVKM in the germline V gene. The CDR3 sequence is CASSLGGSLYEQFF. The CDR3, as DNA: TGTGCCAGCAGTTTGGGCGGGTCCCTCTACGAGCAGTTCTTC.

This clonotype was picked up many times. The gene calls are TRBV5-1 and TRBJ1-6, with TRBD1 as a possible D gene (5 bases). Per germline, CDR1 SGHRS and CDR2 YFSETQ. The ends were cut back, 0 bases at V and 7 bases at J, with 8 bases in the middle. The CDR3 totals 14 residues. The CDR3 bases are TGCGCCAGCAGCTTGGATCGGGGGAATTCACCCCTCCACTTT. It is translated as CASSLDRGNSPLHF.

This clonotype was observed a handful of times. The chain is built from TRBV5-6 and TRBJ1-1; 7 bases line up with TRBD1. The CDR3 has 14 amino acids. Germline V gene sequence: CDR1 SGHDT, CDR2 YYEEEE. After removal of 2 bases from V and 1 base from J, the junction contained 2 bases not matched to a gene. The CDR3 region is CASSFWTGNTEAFF. The CDR3 DNA reads TGTGCCAGCAGCTTCTGGACAGGGAACACTGAAGCTTTCTTT.

This rearrangement joins TRBV6-2 or TRBV6-3 to TRBJ1-5; TRBD1 is a possible D gene (5 bases). The CDR3 has 12 amino acids. Germline loops: CDR1 MNHEY, CDR2 SVGEGT. V lost 6 bases to trimming and J lost 9 bases, with 12 bases between them. CDR3 region: CASRLQGLPQHF. The CDR3 region has the DNA TGTGCCAGCAGGCTCCAGGGACTGCCCCAGCATTTT.

In this sample, this clonotype turned up many times. The V and J genes are TRBV29-1 and TRBJ1-5; D is unclear. V was shortened by 3 bases and J by 6 bases, with 9 bases between the two germline ends. Germline V CDR1 and CDR2: SQVTM, ANQGSEA. This CDR3 comprises 12 residues. The CDR3 sequence: CSVDQEGQPQHF. CDR3 nucleotide sequence: TGCAGCGTTGACCAGGAGGGTCAGCCCCAGCATTTT.

The V and J genes are TRBV12-3 or TRBV12-4 and TRBJ1-2; D unclear. The CDR3 covers 11 residues. The V and J ends lost 1 base and 10 bases respectively, with 7 bases between them. CDR3 amino acids: CASSLGGNYTF. The CDR3, as DNA: TGTGCCAGCAGTTTAGGAGGGAACTACACCTTC.

This rearrangement joins TRBV4-3 to TRBJ1-2, with TRBD1 matching 10 bases. The CDR3 loop spans 13 amino acids. With V trimmed by 6 bases and J by 13 bases, 11 bases remained unmatched. Germline values: CDR1 LGHNA, CDR2 YSLEER. CDR3 in DNA: TGCGCCAGCAGTCGAGACAGGGGGCAGGGTTCCACCTTC. It is translated as CASSRDRGQGSTF.

V usage is TRBV27 and J usage is TRBJ2-4; 7 bases are a match to TRBD1. The CDR3 totals 15 residues. Germline CDR1 is MNHEY and CDR2 is SMNVEV (reference sequence). V shed 6 bases and J 7 bases; nucleotides not matched to a gene: 12. The CDR3 spells CASRPQGVGFNIQYF. The CDR3 DNA reads as TGTGCCAGCAGGCCTCAGGGGGTTGGGTTCAACATTCAGTACTTC.

In its sample, this clonotype was seen many times. This chain uses TRBV6-1 with TRBJ2-7, with 8 bases aligning to TRBD2. The CDR3 runs to 15 residues. CDR1 is MNHNS, CDR2 SASEGT, per germline. The ends lost 3 bases at V and 3 bases at J; junction bases unmatched: 7. The CDR3, as DNA: TGTGCCAGCAGTGAGACACTAGCGGCCGTCTACGAGCAGTACTTC. Translation gives CASSETLAAVYEQYF.

This clonotype was detected many times. The V and J genes are TRBV3-1 and TRBJ1-2, with 7 bases matching TRBD1. The CDR3 totals 14 residues. The germline V gene has CDR1 LGHDT and CDR2 YNNKEL (reference sequence). The junction had 3 bases not matched to a gene; V was cut back by 1 base and J by 4 bases. CDR3 sequence reads: CASSQGQGSYGYTF. As DNA, the CDR3 is TGTGCCAGCAGCCAAGGACAGGGTTCCTATGGCTACACCTTC.

This clonotype appeared many times. The CDR3 nucleotides read TGTGCCAGCTTACCGGGATCTAGGAGGGAGACCCAGTACTTC. Residues: CASLPGSRRETQYF. This chain connects TRBV18 to TRBJ2-5, with a possible D match to TRBD2 (5 bases). The CDR3 covers 14 residues. V shed 7 bases and J shed 5 bases, with 17 bases lying between them. From germline, CDR1 is KGHSH and CDR2 LQKENI.

This clonotype was recorded at least ten times. This chain connects TRBV12-3 or TRBV12-4 to TRBJ1-2; maybe TRBD1 (6 bases). V was clipped by 8 bases and J by 1 base, with 8 bases between them. The length of the CDR3 is 12 residues. CDR3 bases: TGTGCCAGCGGGGGGCTTAACTATGGCTACACCTTC. Residues: CASGGLNYGYTF.

This clonotype occurred many times. The chain is built from TRBV11-2 and TRBJ1-5, with D uncertain. This CDR3 contains 13 residues. The germline CDR1 and CDR2 sequences are SGHAT and FQNNGV. The germline V and J ends were trimmed by 2 bases and 4 bases, with 6 bases remaining between them. This chain's CDR3 is CASSLQQNQPQHF. CDR3 coding DNA: TGTGCCAGCAGCTTACAGCAAAATCAGCCCCAGCATTTT.

This clonotype was observed many times. The chain links TRBV7-9 to TRBJ2-7, with D possibly matching TRBD1 (6 bases). Germline CDR1 SEHNR, CDR2 FQNEAQ (reference sequence). This CDR3 spans 15 amino acids. V was cut by 3 bases and J by 4 bases, with 16 bases left in between. The CDR3 DNA reads as TGTGCCAGCAGCTTGGATGGGGGCGCGCTTTACGAGCAGTACTTC. Residues: CASSLDGGALYEQYF.

The genes are TRBV20-1 and TRBJ2-1; 13 nucleotides align to TRBD2. Unmatched junction bases numbered 3, after V lost 3 bases and J lost 7 bases. CDR1 DFQATT and CDR2 SNEGSKA come from the germline V gene (reference sequence). The CDR3 is 14 residues long. CDR3 sequence (DNA): TGCAGTGCTAGGGGGACTAGCGGGGCGAATGAGCAGTTCTTC. Protein sequence: CSARGTSGANEQFF.

This clonotype has ten or more counts. The V and J genes are TRBV7-9 and TRBJ2-5; 8 nucleotides agree with TRBD2. CDR1 is SEHNR, CDR2 FQNEAQ, per germline (reference sequence). The CDR3 runs to 17 residues. J lost 2 bases, V lost 6 bases, and 14 bases had no gene match. CDR3 in amino acids: CASRPKDPGGRQETQYF. Written as DNA, the CDR3 is TGTGCCAGCAGGCCCAAAGATCCGGGAGGGCGGCAAGAGACCCAGTACTTC.

The sample holds many counts of this clonotype. The J gene is TRBJ2-7, the V gene TRBV7-2; the match to TRBD1 covers 10 bases. Germline V gene data show CDR1 as SGHTA and CDR2 as FQGNSA. V lost 5 bases and J lost 5; bases outside the gene matches: 3. CDR3 length: 13 amino acids. CDR3 sequence reads: CASSRTGGNEQYF. The CDR3 nucleotides are TGTGCCAGCAGCAGGACAGGGGGAAACGAGCAGTACTTC.

To note about this clonotype: A much larger clone is a single base away; this may be a read error. The chain recombines TRBV11-2 with TRBJ2-2, with TRBD2 as a possible D gene (6 bases). From germline, CDR1 is SGHAT and CDR2 FQNNGV. Trimming left V 5 bases short and J 7 bases short, with 26 bases between. The CDR3 is 18 amino acids. This chain's CDR3 is CASSIRMRDRRSSGELFF. The DNA for the CDR3 is TGTGCCAGCAGCATACGAATGCGGGACCGCCGTTCGAGCGGGGAGCTGTTTTTT.

V gene TRBV4-1 combines with J gene TRBJ1-2; the match to TRBD1 covers 7 bases. The CDR3 is 15 residues long. The germline CDR1 and CDR2 sequences are MGHRA and YSYEKL. The J segment lost 4 bases and the V segment lost 1 base, leaving 6 bases of the junction unmatched. CDR3 amino acids: CASSQGEGAGYGYTF. The CDR3 nucleotides read TGCGCCAGCAGCCAAGGGGAGGGGGCGGGCTATGGCTACACCTTC.

This clonotype was seen ten or more times. This chain uses TRBV20-1 with TRBJ2-1; D possibly corresponds to TRBD2 (5 bases). Per germline, CDR1 DFQATT and CDR2 SNEGSKA (reference sequence). V gave up 4 bases and J gave up 1 base, with 11 bases separating them. This CDR3 has 14 amino acids. The CDR3 region has the DNA TGCAGTGCTACTAGCCCCCAGTCCTACAATGAGCAGTTCTTC. Its translation: CSATSPQSYNEQFF.

This clonotype was seen a few times. This chain uses TRBV7-6 with TRBJ1-5; the match to TRBD1 covers 7 bases. The CDR3 covers 16 residues. CDR1 is SGHVS and CDR2 is FNYEAQ in the germline V gene. J lost 0 bases, V lost 5 bases, and 7 bases had no gene match. The CDR3 spells CASSKPDRVSNQPQHF. The CDR3 DNA reads as TGTGCCAGCAGCAAACCCGACAGGGTTAGCAATCAGCCCCAGCATTTT.